This T cell receptor beta chain emerged from a study of quantifying T cell responses using KT2 cells (dated by TCRdb to the late 2010s). Study-wide context: RNA was DNase-treated and reverse transcribed with TCR alpha and beta constant-region primers, mostly using SuperScript III. Under optimum conditions, the T4 ligation step was estimated to exceed 9% efficiency. PCR2 was performed as a SYBR Green qPCR and was stopped at a predetermined fluorescence threshold so that over-amplification was avoided. General findings and caveats noted by the study authors: The numbers of KT2 alpha and beta sequences increased linearly with the number of input KT2 cells across several orders of magnitude. This TCR sequencing study did not compare the pipeline side by side with other TCR sequencing techniques. KT2 sequences were still detected at the lowest spike-in tested, roughly one KT2 cell per 100,000 PBMC. Saturation in the detection of KT2 sequences was observed at very high KT2 spike-in numbers.

This clonotype was seen a handful of times. Its specific antigen is unknown. One base away there is no much larger clone; base qualities are not given. To test the sensitivity and accuracy of the pipeline, known numbers of KT2, a T cell clone whose TCR had already been sequenced, were spiked into unfractionated PBMC. A range of KT2-to-PBMC ratios was generated by mixing KT2 cells with a fixed number of PBMC. The library was made by UMI-ligation and nested PCR. A single-stranded oligonucleotide bearing the Illumina SP2 sequence and a UMI was ligated to the 3' end of the cDNA with T4 RNA ligase 1. PCR1 consisted of four to five cycles (98 degrees C 15 s, 69 degrees C 30 s, 72 degrees C 40 s), and for the beta primer an equimolar mix of RC1.1 and RC1.2 was used to cover TRBC1 and TRBC2. Starting at PCR2, the TCR alpha and beta chains were handled separately, and sample indices and Illumina adaptors were added. The UMI comprised 12 random nucleotides, as two hexamers separated by a spacer, placed after an 8-base spacer. Libraries were sequenced on an Illumina MiSeq with v2 2x251 paired-end chemistry, typically 12 samples per run. PhiX DNA was added at about 5-7.5% to each sequencing library so that diversity was increased. The study's processing was this. Raw reads were converted to FASTQ with bcl2fastq and demultiplexed by dual indices using Demultiplexor. V and J genes were assigned by Decombinator through tag matching, with a single base-pair mismatch being allowed. Using UMIs, Collapsinator corrected both sequencing errors and the frequency errors that come from PCR heterogeneity. CDR3Translator converted Decombinator identifiers to nucleotide sequence, translated to amino acids, and extracted CDR3 using C- and N-terminal motifs. A cluster of KT2 sequences sharing one unique molecular identifier was counted as one distinct KT2 TCR. Through fastp at Q25 and MiXCR, TCRdb rebuilt clones from the public reads, retaining in-frame beta chains. Rows matching on CDR3 protein sequence are summarized as one entry with the most common DNA and genes. V and J calls and clone size were set by TCRdb, not the authors. For this sample there are tens of thousands of distinct CDR3 sequences; 11% appear just once. The ten biggest clones cover 8% to 13% of the sample.

Counted from cysteine to phenylalanine, this CDR3 has 16 amino acids. The kept DNA is CDR3 alone, 48 bases in frame from the first base. V is clipped by 2 bases and J by 0 bases, and the sequence between their germline boundaries is 8 bases long. As encoded in the germline V gene, CDR1 is MNHEY while CDR2 is SVGAGI. Sequenced input: PBMCs spiked with cells of the T cell clone KT2. This TCR was recovered from a human donor. The chain uses TRBV6-5 and TRBJ1-6; TRBD1 is perhaps the D gene, given 5 matching bases. The CDR3 protein: CASSYEGSSYNSPLHF. The DNA sequence is as follows: TGTGCCAGCAGTTACGAGGGGAGCTCCTATAATTCACCCCTCCACTTT.